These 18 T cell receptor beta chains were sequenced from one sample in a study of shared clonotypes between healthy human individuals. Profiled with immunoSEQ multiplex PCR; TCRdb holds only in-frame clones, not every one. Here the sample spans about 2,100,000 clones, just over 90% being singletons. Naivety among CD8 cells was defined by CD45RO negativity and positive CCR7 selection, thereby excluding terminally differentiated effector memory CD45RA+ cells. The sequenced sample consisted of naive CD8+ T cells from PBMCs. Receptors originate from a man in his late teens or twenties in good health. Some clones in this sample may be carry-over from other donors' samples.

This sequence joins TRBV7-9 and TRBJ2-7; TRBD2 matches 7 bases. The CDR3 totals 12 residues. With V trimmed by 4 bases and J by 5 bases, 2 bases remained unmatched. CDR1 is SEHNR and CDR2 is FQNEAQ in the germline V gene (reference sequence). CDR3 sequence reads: CASSYGGNEQYF. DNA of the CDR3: TGTGCCAGCAGCTACGGGGGGAACGAGCAGTACTTC.

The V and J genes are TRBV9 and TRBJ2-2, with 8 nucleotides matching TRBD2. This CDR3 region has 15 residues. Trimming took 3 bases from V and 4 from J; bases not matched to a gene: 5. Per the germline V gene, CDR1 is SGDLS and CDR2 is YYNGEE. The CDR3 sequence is CASSEGGGTTGELFF. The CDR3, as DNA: TGTGCCAGCAGCGAGGGCGGGGGGACCACCGGGGAGCTGTTTTTT.

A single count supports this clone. CDR3 nucleotides: TGCGCCAGCAGCCCGAACGGACTAGCGGGAAAATCCTACGAGCAGTACTTC. It specifies CASSPNGLAGKSYEQYF. The chain combines TRBV5-1 with TRBJ2-7; 12 bases match TRBD2. Germline CDR1 reads SGHRS; CDR2 reads YFSETQ. V shed 4 bases, J shed 1 base, and the junction held 9 bases outside the gene matches. The CDR3 extends over 17 amino acids.

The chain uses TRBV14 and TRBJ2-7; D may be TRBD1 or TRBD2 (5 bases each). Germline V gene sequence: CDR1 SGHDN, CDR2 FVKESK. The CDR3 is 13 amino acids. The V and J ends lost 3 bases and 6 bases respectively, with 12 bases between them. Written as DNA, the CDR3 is TGTGCCAGCAGCCACCCCGGGGACCCCGAGCAGTACTTC. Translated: CASSHPGDPEQYF.

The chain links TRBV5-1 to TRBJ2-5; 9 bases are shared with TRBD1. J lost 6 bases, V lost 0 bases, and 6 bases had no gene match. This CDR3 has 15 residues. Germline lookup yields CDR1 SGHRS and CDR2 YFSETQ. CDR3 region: CASSLVGQGMKTQYF. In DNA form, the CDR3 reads TGCGCCAGCAGCTTGGTCGGACAGGGGATGAAGACCCAGTACTTC.

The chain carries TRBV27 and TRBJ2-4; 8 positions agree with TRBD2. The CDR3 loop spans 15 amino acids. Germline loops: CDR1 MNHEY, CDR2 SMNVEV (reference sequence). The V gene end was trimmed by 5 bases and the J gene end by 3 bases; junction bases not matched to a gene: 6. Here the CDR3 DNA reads TGTGCCAGCAGTCCCGGTCGGGGGGGCAAAAACATTCAGTACTTC. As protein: CASSPGRGGKNIQYF.

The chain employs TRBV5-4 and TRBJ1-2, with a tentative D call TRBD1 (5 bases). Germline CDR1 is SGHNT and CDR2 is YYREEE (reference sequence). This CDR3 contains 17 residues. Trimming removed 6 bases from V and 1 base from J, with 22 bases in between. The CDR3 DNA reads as TGTGCCAGCACCCCAACGGGGGGTCCCCTCAATAACTATGGCTACACCTTC. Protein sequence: CASTPTGGPLNNYGYTF.

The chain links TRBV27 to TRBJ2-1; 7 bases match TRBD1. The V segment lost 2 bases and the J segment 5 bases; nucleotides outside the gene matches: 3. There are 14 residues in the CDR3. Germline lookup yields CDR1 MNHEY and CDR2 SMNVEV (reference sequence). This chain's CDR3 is CASSLIGQDNEQFF. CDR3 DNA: TGTGCCAGCAGTTTAATAGGACAGGACAATGAGCAGTTCTTC.

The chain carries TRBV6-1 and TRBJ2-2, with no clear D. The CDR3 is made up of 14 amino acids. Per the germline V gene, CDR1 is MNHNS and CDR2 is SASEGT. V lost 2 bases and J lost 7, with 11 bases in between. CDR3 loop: CASSEHAVGGELFF. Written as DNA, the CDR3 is TGTGCCAGCAGTGAACACGCCGTTGGCGGGGAGCTGTTTTTT.

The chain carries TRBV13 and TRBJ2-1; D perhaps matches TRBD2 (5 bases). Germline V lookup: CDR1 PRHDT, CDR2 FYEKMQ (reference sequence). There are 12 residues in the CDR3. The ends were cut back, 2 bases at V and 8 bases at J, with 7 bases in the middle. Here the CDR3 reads CASSLLRDEQFF. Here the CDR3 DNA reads TGTGCCAGCAGCTTATTGAGGGATGAGCAGTTCTTC.

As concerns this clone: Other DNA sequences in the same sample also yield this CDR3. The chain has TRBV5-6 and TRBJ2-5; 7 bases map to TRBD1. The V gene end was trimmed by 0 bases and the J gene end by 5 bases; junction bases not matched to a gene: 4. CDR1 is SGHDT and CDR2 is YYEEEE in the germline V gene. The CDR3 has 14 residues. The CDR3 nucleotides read TGTGCCAGCAGCTTGGGTAGGGGGCCCGAGACCCAGTACTTC. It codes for CASSLGRGPETQYF. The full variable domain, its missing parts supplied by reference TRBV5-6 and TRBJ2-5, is DAGVTQSPTHLIKTRGQQVTLRCSPKSGHDTVSWYQQALGQGPQFIFQYYEEEERQRGNFPDRFSGHQFPNYSSELNVNALLLGDSALYLCASSLGRGPETQYFGPGTRLLVL.

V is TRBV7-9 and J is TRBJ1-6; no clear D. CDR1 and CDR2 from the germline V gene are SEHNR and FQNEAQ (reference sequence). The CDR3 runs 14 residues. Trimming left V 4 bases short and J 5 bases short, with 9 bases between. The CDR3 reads CASSSPGNNSPLHF. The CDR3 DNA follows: TGTGCCAGCAGCTCCCCGGGGAATAATTCACCCCTCCACTTT.

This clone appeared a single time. Here the CDR3 DNA reads TGCAGCGTTGCTGGGGGACCCTCCGGCGATGAGCAGTTCTTC. Encoded protein: CSVAGGPSGDEQFF. The chain links TRBV29-1 to TRBJ2-1; D may correspond to TRBD1 or TRBD2 (5 bases each). CDR3 length equals 14 residues. V dropped 4 bases and J dropped 8 bases, with 18 bases sitting between them. CDR1 and CDR2 from the germline V gene are SQVTM and ANQGSEA.

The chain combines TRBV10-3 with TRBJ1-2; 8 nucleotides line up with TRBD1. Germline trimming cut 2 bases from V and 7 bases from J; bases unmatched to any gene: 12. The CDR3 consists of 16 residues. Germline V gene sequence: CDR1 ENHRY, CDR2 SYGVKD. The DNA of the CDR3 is TGTGCCATCAGTGAGACCTCGGGACAGGAGGAGCGTGGCTACACCTTC. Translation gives CAISETSGQEERGYTF.

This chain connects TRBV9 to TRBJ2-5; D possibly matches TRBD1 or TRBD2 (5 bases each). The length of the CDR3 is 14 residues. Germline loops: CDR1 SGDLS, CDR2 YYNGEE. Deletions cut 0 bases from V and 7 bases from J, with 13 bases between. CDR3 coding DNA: TGTGCCAGCAGCGTAGGGGTGGGACCGGGGACCCAGTACTTC. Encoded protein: CASSVGVGPGTQYF.

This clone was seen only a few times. The CDR3 DNA reads TGTGCCAGCAGCTTAGTTCAGGGGGAGGGTGAGCAGTTCTTC. Translating it yields CASSLVQGEGEQFF. This chain links TRBV7-8 with TRBJ2-1, with D possibly called TRBD1 or TRBD2 (7 bases each). The CDR3 sequence is 14 residues long. The germline CDR1 and CDR2 sequences are SGHVS and FQNEAQ. Trimming took 1 base from V and 9 from J, leaving 13 bases between them.

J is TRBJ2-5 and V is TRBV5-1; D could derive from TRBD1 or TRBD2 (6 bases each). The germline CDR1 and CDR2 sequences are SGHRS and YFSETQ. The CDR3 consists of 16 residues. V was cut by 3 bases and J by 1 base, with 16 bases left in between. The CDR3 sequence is CASSSLAVGAQETQYF. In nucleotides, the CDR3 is TGCGCCAGCAGCTCTTTAGCGGTGGGGGCCCAAGAGACCCAGTACTTC.

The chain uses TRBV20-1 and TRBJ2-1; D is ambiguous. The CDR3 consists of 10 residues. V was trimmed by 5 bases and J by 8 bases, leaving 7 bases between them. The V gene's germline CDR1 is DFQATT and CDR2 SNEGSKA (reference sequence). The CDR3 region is CSAVVYEQFF. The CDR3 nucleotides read TGCAGTGCTGTTGTCTATGAGCAGTTCTTC.